This T cell receptor beta chain comes out of a study of tumor and adjacent non-tumor tissue in lung cancer (dated by TCRdb to 2017 to 2018). About the full investigation: Of the cohort, around eleven patients had adenocarcinoma, 2 had squamous cell carcinoma and 1 had small cell lung cancer. Among the 15 or so patients, ages ranged from about 30 to 85 years, 10 were men and 5 were women, and disease was TNM stage I to III. In total, sequencing yielded over 95 million productive TCRbeta reads, which works out to an average of approximately 4 million reads per sample. Using bulk TCRbeta repertoires from some 16 lung cancer patients, the study set lung tumor tissue side by side with matched distant non-tumor lung tissue. More than 25 paired specimens, one tumor and one normal lung sample per patient, were profiled by TCRbeta CDR3 sequencing. What the authors observed across the whole study: Because peripheral blood was not sequenced, the blood TCRbeta repertoires of the lung cancer patients in the study went unexamined. The sequencing platform is not named in the methods, and unique molecular identifiers are not mentioned. Significantly higher TCR diversity was found in younger patients, and higher tumor TCR diversity was associated with shorter overall and disease-free survival. A significantly larger cumulative share of the repertoire was made up by the top 100 clones in normal lung than in tumor tissue. Only about 15 patients were in the cohort, and the authors stated that larger samples and more detailed clinical data are needed. TCR diversity (inverse Simpson) was significantly higher in tumor than in normal lung tissue (around 450 vs 150, P = 0.0075, Mann-Whitney U test).

RNA was extracted from bulk unsorted tissue and checked for quality with a NanoDrop ND-1000 and an Agilent 2100. Newly diagnosed lung cancer patients without prior chemotherapy who had been admitted for thoracic surgery in China between August and November 2014 were enrolled as donors. Anyone who had undergone radiotherapy or chemotherapy before, or who had another cancer at the same time, was left out of the study. Surgical tissue pieces of about 1-2.2 cm3 were preserved in RNAlater solution and were kept at -80 degrees C until use. The method behind the library was multiplex PCR. Sequencing used an Illumina HiSeq 2500. TCRbeta libraries were constructed through three rounds of nested PCR with primers (Table S4) according to protocols modified from ARM-PCR. Before sequencing, PCR products of 200-500 bp were cut from the gel and purified using the QIAquick gel extraction kit. In the original analysis: Reads were cleaned using Trimmomatic, were merged into complete CDR3 sequences using FLASH, and were assigned to V(D)J germline segments using MiTCR. VDJtools was used to compute clonal diversity as the inverse Simpson's index. In-frame sequences lacking a premature stop codon were counted as productive reads. The raw public data were reprocessed by TCRdb itself: fastp quality trimming at Q25, MiXCR clonotype calling, in-frame beta chains only. Under each unique CDR3 protein, matching rows form one entry showing the most common genes and DNA. The V and J calls reflect TCRdb's pipeline rather than the authors' work. Here the sample has more than 70,000 distinct CDR3 sequences; roughly three fifths occur a single time. About 16% of the sample is in the top ten clones.

V loses 4 bases of germline sequence and J loses 1 base, and the interval between the two ends is 13 bases. Taken from the germline V gene, the CDR1 and CDR2 loops are MDHEN and SYDVKM. The CDR3 sequence holds 16 residues, the cysteine and phenylalanine included. Left in the record is the CDR3 DNA by itself, 48 bases read in frame from the first base. This clonotype was counted at least ten times. No antigen is known for it. The input lacks base qualities; no much larger clone sits a single base away. The rearranged segments are TRBV28 and TRBJ2-2, with a weak D call of TRBD2 (6 bases match). This receptor was taken from a man between 65 and 85 years old with non-small cell lung cancer. The sample was lung tumor tissue. The sequenced DNA is TGTGCCAGCAGTTCGCCGGCGGGGAGGAACACCGGGGAGCTGTTTTTT. It codes for CASSSPAGRNTGELFF.